This record concerns one T cell receptor beta chain sequence. The target antigen is unknown. V was clipped by 7 bases and J by 4 bases, with 16 bases between them. The CDR3 loop spans 14 amino acids. Germline values: CDR1 MNHEY, CDR2 SVGAGI. The data were obtained in a study of post-analysis software for immune sequencing data. In the study overall: The study covered relapsing-remitting, secondary progressive and progressive-relapsing courses of multiple sclerosis.

General study results and limits: Elevated frequency relative to controls characterized several TRBV segments in patients, TRBV5-6, TRBV5-1 and TRBV20-1 among them. Under F measure analysis, samples from one preparation batch co-clustered strongly. People with multiple sclerosis had a significantly lower normalized Chao1 diversity than controls did.

Built from TCR beta cDNA, the libraries had unique molecular identifiers in them. It was from roughly 1 to 10 million T cells that about half a million cDNA molecules came. TCRdb independently ran MiXCR on the PCR reads; one entry per CDR3 protein. This table holds roughly 650,000 distinct CDR3 sequences, 55% to 60% found once. Sequenced input: blood. The J gene is TRBJ2-5, the V gene TRBV6-5, with D possibly TRBD1 on 5 matching bases. The receptor comes from a girl aged 2 to 10 with multiple sclerosis. CDR3 amino acids: CASTPGSVGETQYF. CDR3 in DNA: TGTGCCAGCACCCCAGGGTCCGTTGGAGAGACCCAGTACTTC.